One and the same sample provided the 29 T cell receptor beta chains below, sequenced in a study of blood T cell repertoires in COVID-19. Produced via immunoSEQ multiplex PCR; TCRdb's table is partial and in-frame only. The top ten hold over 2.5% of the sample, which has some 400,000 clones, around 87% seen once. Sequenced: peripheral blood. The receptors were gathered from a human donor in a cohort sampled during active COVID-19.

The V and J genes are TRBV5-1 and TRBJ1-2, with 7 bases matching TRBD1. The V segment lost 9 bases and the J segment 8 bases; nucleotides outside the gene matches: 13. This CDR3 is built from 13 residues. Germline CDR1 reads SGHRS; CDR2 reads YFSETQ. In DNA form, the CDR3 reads TGCGCCACCCGAGCAACCCCAGGGGGAGGCTACACCTTC. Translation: CATRATPGGGYTF.

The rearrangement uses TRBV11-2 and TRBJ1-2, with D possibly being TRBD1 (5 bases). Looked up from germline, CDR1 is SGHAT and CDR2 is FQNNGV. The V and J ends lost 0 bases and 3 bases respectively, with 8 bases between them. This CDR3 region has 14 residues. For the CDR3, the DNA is TGTGCCAGCAGCTTAGACAGGGTGGACTATGGCTACACCTTC. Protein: CASSLDRVDYGYTF.

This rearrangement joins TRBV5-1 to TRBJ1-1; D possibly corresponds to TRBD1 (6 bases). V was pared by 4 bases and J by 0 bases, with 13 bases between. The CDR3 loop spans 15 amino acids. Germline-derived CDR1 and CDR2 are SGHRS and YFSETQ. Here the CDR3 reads CASSPRGQMNTEAFF. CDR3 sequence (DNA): TGCGCCAGCAGCCCCCGAGGACAGATGAACACTGAAGCTTTCTTT.

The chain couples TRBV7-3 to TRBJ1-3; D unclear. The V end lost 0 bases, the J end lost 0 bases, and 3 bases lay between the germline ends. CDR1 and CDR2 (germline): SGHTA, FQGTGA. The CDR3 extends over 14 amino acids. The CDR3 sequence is CASSLTSSGNTIYF. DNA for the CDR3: TGTGCCAGCAGCTTAACGAGCTCTGGAAACACCATATATTTT.

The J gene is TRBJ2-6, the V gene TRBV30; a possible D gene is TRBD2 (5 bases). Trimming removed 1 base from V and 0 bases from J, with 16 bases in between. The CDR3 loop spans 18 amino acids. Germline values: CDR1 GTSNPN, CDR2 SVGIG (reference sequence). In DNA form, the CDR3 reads TGTGCCTGGAGTGAGTTGTGGCGGGCGAGCTCTGGGGCCAACGTCCTGACTTTC. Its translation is CAWSELWRASSGANVLTF.

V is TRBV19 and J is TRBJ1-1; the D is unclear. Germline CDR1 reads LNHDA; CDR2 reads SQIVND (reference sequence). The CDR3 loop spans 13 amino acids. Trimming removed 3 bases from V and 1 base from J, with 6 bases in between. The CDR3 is CASSIQRNTEAFF. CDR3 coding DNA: TGTGCCAGTAGTATTCAGCGGAACACTGAAGCTTTCTTT.

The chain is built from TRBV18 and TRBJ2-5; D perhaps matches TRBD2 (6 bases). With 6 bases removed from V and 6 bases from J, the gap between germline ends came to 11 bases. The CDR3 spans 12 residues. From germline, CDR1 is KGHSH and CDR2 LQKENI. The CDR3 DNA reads TGTGCCAGCTCCCCCGCGGGGAAGACCCAGTACTTC. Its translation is CASSPAGKTQYF.

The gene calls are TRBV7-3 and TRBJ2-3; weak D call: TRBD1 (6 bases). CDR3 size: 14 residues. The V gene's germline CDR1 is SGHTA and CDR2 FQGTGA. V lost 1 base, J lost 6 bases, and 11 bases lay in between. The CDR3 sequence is CASSLSTQGDTQYF. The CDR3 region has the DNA TGTGCCAGCAGCTTAAGTACTCAGGGGGATACGCAGTATTTT.

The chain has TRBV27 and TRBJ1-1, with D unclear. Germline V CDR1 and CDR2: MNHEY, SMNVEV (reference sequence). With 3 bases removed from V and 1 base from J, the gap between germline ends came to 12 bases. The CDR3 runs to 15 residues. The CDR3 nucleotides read TGTGCCAGCAGTTTTTCGTTGGCGGGGAACACTGAAGCTTTCTTT. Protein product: CASSFSLAGNTEAFF.

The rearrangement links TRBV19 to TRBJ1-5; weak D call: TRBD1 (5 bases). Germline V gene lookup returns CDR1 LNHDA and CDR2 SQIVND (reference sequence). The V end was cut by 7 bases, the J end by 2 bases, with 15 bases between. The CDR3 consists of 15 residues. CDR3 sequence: CASTVGRGGNQPQHF. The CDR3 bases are TGTGCCAGTACCGTCGGAAGGGGCGGCAATCAGCCCCAGCATTTT.

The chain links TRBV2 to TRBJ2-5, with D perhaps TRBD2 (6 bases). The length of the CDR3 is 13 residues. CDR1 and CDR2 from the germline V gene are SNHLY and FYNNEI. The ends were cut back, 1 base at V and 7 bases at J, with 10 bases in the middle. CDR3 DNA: TGTGCCAGCAGTGAAGGTAGCGGACGGACCCAGTACTTC. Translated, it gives CASSEGSGRTQYF.

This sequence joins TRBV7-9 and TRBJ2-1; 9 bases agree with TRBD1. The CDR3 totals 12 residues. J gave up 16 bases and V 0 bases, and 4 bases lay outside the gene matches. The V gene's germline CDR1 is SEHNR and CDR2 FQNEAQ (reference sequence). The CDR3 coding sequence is TGTGCCAGCAGCTTAGCGGACAGGGGAGGTTTCTTC. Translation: CASSLADRGGFF.

The CDR3 sequence: CASSVAAGGPSYEQYF. The CDR3 coding sequence is TGTGCCAGCAGCGTAGCAGCGGGGGGGCCATCCTACGAGCAGTACTTC. The gene calls are TRBV9 and TRBJ2-7; 10 bases align to TRBD2. The ends lost 0 bases at V and 1 base at J; junction bases unmatched: 4. Germline CDR1 and CDR2: SGDLS and YYNGEE. This CDR3 has 16 amino acids.

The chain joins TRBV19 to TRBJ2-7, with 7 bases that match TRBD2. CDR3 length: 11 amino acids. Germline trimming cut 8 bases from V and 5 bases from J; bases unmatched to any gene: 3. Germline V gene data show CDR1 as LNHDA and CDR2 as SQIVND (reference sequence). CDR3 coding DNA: TGTGCCAGTTACAGCGGGAACGAGCAGTACTTC. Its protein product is CASYSGNEQYF.

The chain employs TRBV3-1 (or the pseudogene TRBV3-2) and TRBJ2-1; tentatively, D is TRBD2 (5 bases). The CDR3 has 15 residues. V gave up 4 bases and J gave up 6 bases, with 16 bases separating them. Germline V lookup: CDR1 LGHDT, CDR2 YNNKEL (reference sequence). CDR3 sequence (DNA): TGTGCCAGCAGCCCTAAATACCACGCGGGCAATGAGCAGTTCTTC. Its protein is CASSPKYHAGNEQFF.

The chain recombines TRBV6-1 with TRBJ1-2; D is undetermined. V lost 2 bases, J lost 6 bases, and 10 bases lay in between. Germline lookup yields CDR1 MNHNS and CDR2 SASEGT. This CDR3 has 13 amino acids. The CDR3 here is CASSELWANGYTF. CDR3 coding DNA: TGTGCCAGCAGTGAACTGTGGGCTAATGGCTACACCTTC.

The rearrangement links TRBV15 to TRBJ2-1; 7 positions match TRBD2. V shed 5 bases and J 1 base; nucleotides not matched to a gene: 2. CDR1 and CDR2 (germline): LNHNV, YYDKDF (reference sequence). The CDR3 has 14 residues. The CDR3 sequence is CATSGGGSYNEQFF. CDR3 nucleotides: TGTGCCACCAGCGGGGGGGGGTCCTACAATGAGCAGTTCTTC.

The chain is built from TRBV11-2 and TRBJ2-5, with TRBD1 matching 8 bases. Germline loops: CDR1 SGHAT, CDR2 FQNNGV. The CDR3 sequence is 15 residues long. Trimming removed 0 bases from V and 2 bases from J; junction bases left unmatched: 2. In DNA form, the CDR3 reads TGTGCCAGCAGCTTAGACCAGGGGGCGCAAGAGACCCAGTACTTC. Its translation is CASSLDQGAQETQYF.

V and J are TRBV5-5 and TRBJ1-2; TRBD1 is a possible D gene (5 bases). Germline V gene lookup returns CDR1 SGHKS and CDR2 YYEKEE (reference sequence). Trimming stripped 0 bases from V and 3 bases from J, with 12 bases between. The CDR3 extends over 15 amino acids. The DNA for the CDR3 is TGTGCCAGCAGCTTGGATCCAGGGTTGGACTATGGCTACACCTTC. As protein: CASSLDPGLDYGYTF.

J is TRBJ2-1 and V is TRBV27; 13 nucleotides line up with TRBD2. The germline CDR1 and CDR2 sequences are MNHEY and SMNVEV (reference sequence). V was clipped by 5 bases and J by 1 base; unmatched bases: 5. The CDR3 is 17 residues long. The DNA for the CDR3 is TGTGCCAGCAGTCGGGGACTAGCGGGAACTTCCTACAATGAGCAGTTCTTC. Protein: CASSRGLAGTSYNEQFF.

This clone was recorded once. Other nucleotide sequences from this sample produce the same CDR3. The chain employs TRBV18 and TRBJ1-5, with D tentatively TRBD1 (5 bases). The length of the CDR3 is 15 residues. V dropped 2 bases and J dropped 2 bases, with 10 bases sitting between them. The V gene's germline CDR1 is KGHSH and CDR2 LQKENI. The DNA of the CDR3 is TGTGCCAGCTCACCAGGGGGGGGTGGCAATCAGCCCCAGCATTTT. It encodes CASSPGGGGNQPQHF. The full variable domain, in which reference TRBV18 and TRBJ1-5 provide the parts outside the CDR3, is NAGVMQNPRHLVRRRGQEARLRCSPMKGHSHVYWYRQLPEEGLKFMVYLQKENIIDESGMPKERFSAEFPKEGPSILRIQQVVRGDSAAYFCASSPGGGGNQPQHFGDGTRLSIL.

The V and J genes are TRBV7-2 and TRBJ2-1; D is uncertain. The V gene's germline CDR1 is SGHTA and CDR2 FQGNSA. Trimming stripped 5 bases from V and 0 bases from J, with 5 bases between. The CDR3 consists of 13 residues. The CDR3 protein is CASSTSSYNEQFF. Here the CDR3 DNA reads TGTGCCAGCAGCACGAGCTCCTACAATGAGCAGTTCTTC.

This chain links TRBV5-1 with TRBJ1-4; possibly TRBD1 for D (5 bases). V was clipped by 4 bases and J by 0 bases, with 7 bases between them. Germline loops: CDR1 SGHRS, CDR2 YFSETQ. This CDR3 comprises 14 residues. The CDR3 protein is CASSRDSTNEKLFF. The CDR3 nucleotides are TGCGCCAGCAGCCGGGACTCAACTAATGAAAAACTGTTTTTT.

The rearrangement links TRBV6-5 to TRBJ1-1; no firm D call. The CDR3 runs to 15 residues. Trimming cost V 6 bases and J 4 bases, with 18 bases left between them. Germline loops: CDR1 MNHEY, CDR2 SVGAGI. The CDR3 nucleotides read TGTGCCAGCAGGGGAAGGCCCGGGGTTTCCACTGAAGCTTTCTTT. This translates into CASRGRPGVSTEAFF.

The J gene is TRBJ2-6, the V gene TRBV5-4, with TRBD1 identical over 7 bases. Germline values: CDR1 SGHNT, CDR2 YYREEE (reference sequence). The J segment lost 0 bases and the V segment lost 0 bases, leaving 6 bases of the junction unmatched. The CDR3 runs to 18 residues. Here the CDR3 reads CASSLGGQSFSGANVLTF. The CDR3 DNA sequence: TGTGCCAGCAGCTTGGGGGGACAGAGTTTCTCTGGGGCCAACGTCCTGACTTTC.

CDR3 residues: CASSRSSGGVPGELFF. For the CDR3, the DNA is TGTGCCAGCAGCCGATCTAGCGGGGGGGTACCCGGGGAGCTGTTTTTT. The gene calls are TRBV5-4 and TRBJ2-2, with 12 bases matching TRBD2. V shed 4 bases, J shed 6 bases, and the junction held 7 bases outside the gene matches. In germline, CDR1 is SGHNT, CDR2 YYREEE (reference sequence). This CDR3 comprises 16 residues.

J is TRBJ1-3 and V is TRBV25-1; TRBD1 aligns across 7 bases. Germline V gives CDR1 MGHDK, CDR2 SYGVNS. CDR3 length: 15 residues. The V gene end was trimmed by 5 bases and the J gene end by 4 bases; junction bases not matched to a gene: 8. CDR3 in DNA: TGTGCCAGCAGTCCCCGGACAGGCCCCGGAAACACCATATATTTT. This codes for CASSPRTGPGNTIYF.

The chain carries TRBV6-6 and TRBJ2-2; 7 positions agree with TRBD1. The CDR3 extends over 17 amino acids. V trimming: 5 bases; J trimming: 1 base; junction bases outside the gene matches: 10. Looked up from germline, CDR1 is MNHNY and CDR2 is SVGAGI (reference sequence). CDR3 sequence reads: CASSPNPGTVNTGELFF. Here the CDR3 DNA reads TGTGCCAGCAGTCCAAACCCCGGGACAGTGAACACCGGGGAGCTGTTTTTT.

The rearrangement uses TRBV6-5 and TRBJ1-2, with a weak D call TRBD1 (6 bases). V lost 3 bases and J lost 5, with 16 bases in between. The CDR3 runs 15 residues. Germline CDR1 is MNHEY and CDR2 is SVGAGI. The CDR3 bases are TGTGCCAGCAGTTATTCGACAGGAAATCTTTATGGCTACACCTTC. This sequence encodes CASSYSTGNLYGYTF.